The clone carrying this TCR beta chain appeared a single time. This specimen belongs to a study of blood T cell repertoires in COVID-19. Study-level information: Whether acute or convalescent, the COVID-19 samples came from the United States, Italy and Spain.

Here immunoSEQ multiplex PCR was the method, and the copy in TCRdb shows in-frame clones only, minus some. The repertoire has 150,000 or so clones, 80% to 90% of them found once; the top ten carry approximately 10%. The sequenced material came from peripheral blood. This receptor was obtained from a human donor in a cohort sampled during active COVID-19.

The CDR3 coding sequence is TGCGCCAGCAGCCAAGAATTAGACAGCTACGAGCAGTACTTC. It codes for CASSQELDSYEQYF. V gene TRBV4-3 combines with J gene TRBJ2-7, with TRBD1 as a possible D gene (5 bases). V lost 0 bases and J 3 bases, leaving 9 bases between the germline ends. Germline-derived CDR1 and CDR2 are LGHNA and YSLEER. The CDR3 length is 14 residues.